This TCR beta chain was identified during a study of post-analysis software for immune sequencing data. Study at large: The disease courses covered relapsing-remitting, secondary progressive and progressive-relapsing multiple sclerosis.

This CDR3 comprises 13 residues. Trimming cost V 3 bases and J 8 bases; bases outside gene matches: 1. Germline-derived CDR1 and CDR2 are KGHSH and LQKENI. Findings and limits, study-wide: Versus controls, multiple sclerosis patients showed significantly lower diversity (normalized Chao1). In patients, TRBV5-6, TRBV5-1 and TRBV20-1 belonged to roughly 5 TRBV segments found more frequently than in controls.

The library was made from cDNA and included unique molecular identifiers. TCRdb re-derived calls from the PCR reads in MiXCR, one entry per CDR3 protein. The sample shows hundreds of thousands of distinct CDR3 sequences, roughly 29% of them seen only once. Note on this clonotype: What it binds is unknown.

Sequences were obtained from blood. The clonotype originates from a girl between 10 and 17 years old with multiple sclerosis. This chain connects TRBV18 to TRBJ1-5, with 10 nucleotides matching TRBD1. CDR3 sequence reads: CASSPGQGEPQHF. For the CDR3, the DNA is TGTGCCAGCTCACCTGGACAGGGGGAGCCCCAGCATTTT.